This paragraph reports one TCR beta chain. Its specificity is not known. Looked up from germline, CDR1 is SGHRS and CDR2 is YFSETQ. The CDR3 has 16 residues. Trimming left V 5 bases short and J 5 bases short, with 22 bases between. The data originate from a study of cytomegalovirus exposure and HLA in healthy donors. Study-wide results and limits: A highly shared variant cluster was judged a likely technical artifact. Confirmation in vitro established that three CMV-associated chains were specific for CMV antigens. V- and J-gene trimming in TCR beta was tied to a missense DCLRE1C variant by an analysis performed later. CMV serostatus alone was available as immune exposure information.

Primers included in the PCR were 60 Vbeta and 13 Jbeta primers. Repertoires were generated with immunoSEQ multiplex PCR, while TCRdb's copy carries only in-frame clones and drops some. The sample carries around 220,000 clones, around 85% recorded once. The sequenced sample consisted of PBMCs. The sequence came from a girl aged 2-10 years in good health and CMV-seronegative. The chain carries TRBV5-1 and TRBJ2-5; TRBD2 might be the D (5 bases). CDR3 sequence: CASRVRGSPPIETQYF. Written as DNA, the CDR3 is TGCGCCAGCAGAGTCCGGGGATCCCCCCCGATTGAGACCCAGTACTTC. Full variable domain (missing parts from reference TRBV5-1 and TRBJ2-5): KAGVTQTPRYLIKTRGQQVTLSCSPISGHRSVSWYQQTPGQGLQFLFEYFSETQRNKGNFPGRFSGRQFSNSRSEMNVSTLELGDSALYLCASRVRGSPPIETQYFGPGTRLLVL.